These T cell receptor beta chains were read from a single sample in a study of T cells in localized non-small cell lung cancer. Only in-frame clones appear in the TCRdb table, and some are missing; sequencing was by immunoSEQ multiplex PCR. The data hold over 70,000 clones, with approximately 91% observed a single time. Here the sequenced sample was PBMCs, taken before any cancer treatment. The receptors were sampled from a woman aged 40-75 years with stage II squamous cell lung carcinoma. Each CDR3 is given with its conserved first and last residue. Each record gives: J gene, V gene, clone size, CDR3 protein. The size entry is marked missing in some rows and otherwise reads once, few, many or a size class.

J: TRBJ2-3; V: TRBV18; size: NA; CDR3: CASSSQASTDTQYF
J: TRBJ1-5; V: TRBV6-5; size: NA; CDR3: CASSPTANQPQHF
J: TRBJ1-2; V: TRBV7-2; size: NA; CDR3: CASSLAHQGYGYTF
J: TRBJ2-2; V: TRBV13; size: NA; CDR3: CASGGPSGELFF
J: TRBJ2-7; V: TRBV7-8; size: NA; CDR3: CASSSAGTGLGEQYF
J: TRBJ2-7; V: TRBV10-1; size: NA; CDR3: CASSESGVYEQYF
J: TRBJ2-5; V: TRBV12-5; size: NA; CDR3: CASGLVPDLQETQYF
J: TRBJ1-5; V: TRBV19; size: NA; CDR3: CASSIDLGGGIQPQHF
J: TRBJ2-4; V: TRBV2; size: few; CDR3: CASSVRTIKNIQYF
J: TRBJ1-1; V: TRBV29-1; size: NA; CDR3: CSVVTGNTEAFF
J: TRBJ2-1; V: TRBV5-4; size: NA; CDR3: CASSSGLDFNEQFF
J: TRBJ1-2; V: TRBV5-6; size: NA; CDR3: CASSPDTGGYTF
J: TRBJ2-7; V: TRBV25-1; size: NA; CDR3: CAGSDPSRGAAEQYF
J: TRBJ1-1; V: TRBV15; size: many; CDR3: CATSSAVRTEAFF
J: TRBJ1-5; V: TRBV18; size: NA; CDR3: CASSPRAGDQPQHF
J: TRBJ2-7; V: TRBV6-1; size: NA; CDR3: CASSWTGTYEQYF
J: TRBJ1-2; V: TRBV19; size: NA; CDR3: CASSMTHQNYGYTF
J: TRBJ1-3; V: TRBV19; size: once; CDR3: CASSISFSGNTIYF
J: TRBJ1-1; V: TRBV6-6; size: NA; CDR3: CASRNLGQAAEAFF
J: TRBJ2-2; V: TRBV19; size: NA; CDR3: CASSQAGGSRATGELFF
J: TRBJ1-2; V: TRBV7-9; size: NA; CDR3: CASSRGTGTGRSFYGYTF
J: TRBJ2-1; V: TRBV7-9; size: NA; CDR3: CASSPFDGRRLSRNEQFF
J: TRBJ1-2; V: TRBV29-1; size: NA; CDR3: CSVPSNYGYTF
J: TRBJ1-2; V: TRBV6-1; size: NA; CDR3: CASSVGVGNYGYTF
J: TRBJ2-1; V: TRBV27; size: NA; CDR3: CASSPLREGLNNEQFF
J: TRBJ2-7; V: TRBV27; size: NA; CDR3: CASSLRSTLAGGSYEQYF
J: TRBJ2-5; V: TRBV5-1; size: NA; CDR3: CASSLLSQETQYF
J: TRBJ2-1; V: TRBV5-1; size: NA; CDR3: CASSLEVGWGSNEQFF
J: TRBJ1-5; V: TRBV2; size: NA; CDR3: CASRQSAGGGPQHF
J: TRBJ2-2; V: TRBV28; size: NA; CDR3: CAILDTAGTGELFF
J: TRBJ2-7; V: TRBV13; size: NA; CDR3: CASSYGTVAYEQYF
J: TRBJ2-2; V: TRBV28; size: once; CDR3: CATVDLTGELFF
J: TRBJ2-3; V: TRBV4-1; size: NA; CDR3: CASSPLAADTQYF
J: TRBJ1-5; V: TRBV4-2; size: NA; CDR3: CASSQDRAGYQPQHF
J: TRBJ1-2; V: TRBV9; size: NA; CDR3: CASSASTGGYGYTF
J: TRBJ1-2; V: TRBV5-4; size: NA; CDR3: CASSLVGGGAPGYTF
J: TRBJ2-7; V: TRBV18; size: NA; CDR3: CASSPDRGPYEQYF
J: TRBJ2-7; V: TRBV5-1; size: NA; CDR3: CASSQDLSSYEQYF
J: TRBJ1-5; V: TRBV2; size: NA; CDR3: CASSEEAFQPQHF
J: TRBJ2-7; V: TRBV5-1; size: NA; CDR3: CASSLGQGGDEQYF
J: TRBJ1-4; V: TRBV27; size: NA; CDR3: CASSLGTGLGDEKLFF
J: TRBJ1-1; V: TRBV6-5; size: NA; CDR3: CASSDSPRHEAFF
J: TRBJ2-7; V: TRBV2; size: NA; CDR3: CASSEGGYEQYF
J: TRBJ1-1; V: TRBV15; size: NA; CDR3: CATSRIGTGDTEAFF
J: TRBJ2-1; V: TRBV29-1; size: NA; CDR3: CSVELRSSSYNEQFF
J: TRBJ2-7; V: TRBV10-2; size: NA; CDR3: CASRKTALAYEQYF
J: TRBJ2-5; V: TRBV5-1; size: NA; CDR3: CASSPGAGQETQYF
J: TRBJ1-2; V: TRBV5-1; size: NA; CDR3: CASSLGQAEYGYTF
J: TRBJ1-1; V: TRBV7-9; size: NA; CDR3: CASIQTDMNTEAFF
J: TRBJ2-2; V: TRBV30; size: NA; CDR3: CAWSRSTGELFF
J: TRBJ2-4; V: TRBV10-2; size: NA; CDR3: CARPLAGDFATAKNIQYF